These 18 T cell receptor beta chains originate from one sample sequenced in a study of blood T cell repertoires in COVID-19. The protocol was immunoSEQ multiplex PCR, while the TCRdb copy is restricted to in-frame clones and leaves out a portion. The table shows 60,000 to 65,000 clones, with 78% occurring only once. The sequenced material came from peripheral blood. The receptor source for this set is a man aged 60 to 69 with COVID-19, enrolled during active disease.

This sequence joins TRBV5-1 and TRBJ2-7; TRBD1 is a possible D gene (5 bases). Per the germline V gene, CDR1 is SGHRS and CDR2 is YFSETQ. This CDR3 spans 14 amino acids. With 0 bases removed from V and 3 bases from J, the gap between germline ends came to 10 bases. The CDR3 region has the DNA TGCGCCAGCAGCTTGGCAGGGCCGGACTACGAGCAGTACTTC. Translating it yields CASSLAGPDYEQYF.

CDR3 sequence: CAWSVGLAGADTQYF. The CDR3 bases are TGTGCCTGGAGTGTCGGGCTAGCGGGAGCCGATACGCAGTATTTT. The chain employs TRBV30 and TRBJ2-3; the match to TRBD2 covers 10 bases. Germline assignment: CDR1 GTSNPN and CDR2 SVGIG (reference sequence). Losses at the gene ends were 0 bases for V and 6 bases for J; bases not matched to a gene: 6. The CDR3 is made up of 15 amino acids.

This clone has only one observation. CDR3 DNA sequence: TGTGCCAGCAGCCTCAACACCTTAGCGCAGCAGTTCTTC. Protein sequence: CASSLNTLAQQFF. The chain combines TRBV11-2 with TRBJ2-1; possibly TRBD2 for D (5 bases). The CDR3 runs 13 residues. Germline CDR1 SGHAT, CDR2 FQNNGV. V was cut by 5 bases and J by 11 bases, with 16 bases left in between.

CDR3 DNA sequence: TGTGCCAGCAGCGTAGATCAGGGGGCTTACAATGAGCAGTTCTTC. It specifies CASSVDQGAYNEQFF. The rearrangement joins TRBV9 to TRBJ2-1; 8 bases map to TRBD1. Germline V gives CDR1 SGDLS, CDR2 YYNGEE. The ends lost 0 bases at V and 4 bases at J; junction bases unmatched: 3. The CDR3 is 15 amino acids.

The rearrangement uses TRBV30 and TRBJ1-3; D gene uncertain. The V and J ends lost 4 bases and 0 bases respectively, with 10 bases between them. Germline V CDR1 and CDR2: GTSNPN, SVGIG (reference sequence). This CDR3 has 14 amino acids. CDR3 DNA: TGTGCCTGGACCCCGGGAGCCTCTGGAAACACCATATATTTT. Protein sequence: CAWTPGASGNTIYF.

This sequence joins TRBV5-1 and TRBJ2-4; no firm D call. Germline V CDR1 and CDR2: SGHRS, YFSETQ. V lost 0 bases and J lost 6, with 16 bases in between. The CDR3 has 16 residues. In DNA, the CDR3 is TGCGCCAGCAGCTTGGATGTTTTGGGCAATGGAAACATTCAGTACTTC. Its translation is CASSLDVLGNGNIQYF. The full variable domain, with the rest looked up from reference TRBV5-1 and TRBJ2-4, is KAGVTQTPRYLIKTRGQQVTLSCSPISGHRSVSWYQQTPGQGLQFLFEYFSETQRNKGNFPGRFSGRQFSNSRSEMNVSTLELGDSALYLCASSLDVLGNGNIQYFGAGTRLSVL.

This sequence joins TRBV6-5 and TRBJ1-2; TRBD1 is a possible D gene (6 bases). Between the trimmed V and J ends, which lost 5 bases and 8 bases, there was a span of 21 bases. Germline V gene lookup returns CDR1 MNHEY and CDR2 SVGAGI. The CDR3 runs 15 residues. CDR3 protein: CASSPLPPRGDGYTF. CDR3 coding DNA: TGTGCCAGCAGTCCCCTCCCCCCCAGGGGAGACGGCTACACCTTC.

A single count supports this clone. DNA for the CDR3: TGTGCCAGCAGCTTGGACGGGTTTTACGAGCAGTACTTC. It translates to CASSLDGFYEQYF. The chain is built from TRBV5-5 and TRBJ2-7; D remains ambiguous. The germline gives CDR1 SGHKS, CDR2 YYEKEE (reference sequence). The CDR3 is 13 amino acids. The ends were cut back, 0 bases at V and 4 bases at J, with 8 bases in the middle.

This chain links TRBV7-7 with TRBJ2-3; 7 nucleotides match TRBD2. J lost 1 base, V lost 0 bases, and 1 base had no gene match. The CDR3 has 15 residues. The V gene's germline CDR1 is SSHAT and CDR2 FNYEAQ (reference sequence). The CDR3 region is CASSLAAGGTDTQYF. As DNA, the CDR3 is TGTGCCAGCAGCTTAGCGGCGGGGGGCACAGATACGCAGTATTTT.

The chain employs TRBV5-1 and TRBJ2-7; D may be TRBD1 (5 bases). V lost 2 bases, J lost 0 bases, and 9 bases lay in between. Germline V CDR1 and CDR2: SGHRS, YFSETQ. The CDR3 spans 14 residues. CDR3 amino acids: CASSFETASYEQYF. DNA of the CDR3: TGCGCCAGCAGCTTTGAGACAGCCTCCTACGAGCAGTACTTC.

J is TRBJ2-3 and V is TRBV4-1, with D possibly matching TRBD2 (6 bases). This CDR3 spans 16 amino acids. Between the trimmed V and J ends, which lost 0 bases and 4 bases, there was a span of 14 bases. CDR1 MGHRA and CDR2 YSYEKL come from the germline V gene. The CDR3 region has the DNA TGCGCCAGCAGCCAAGACGGACTACCAGCAGCAGATACGCAGTATTTT. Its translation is CASSQDGLPAADTQYF.

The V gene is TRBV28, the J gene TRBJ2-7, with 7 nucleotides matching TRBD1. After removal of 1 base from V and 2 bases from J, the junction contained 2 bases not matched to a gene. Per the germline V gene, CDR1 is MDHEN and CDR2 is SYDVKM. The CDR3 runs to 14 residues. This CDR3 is CASSLYQGAYEQYF. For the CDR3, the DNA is TGTGCCAGCAGTTTATACCAGGGGGCCTACGAGCAGTACTTC.

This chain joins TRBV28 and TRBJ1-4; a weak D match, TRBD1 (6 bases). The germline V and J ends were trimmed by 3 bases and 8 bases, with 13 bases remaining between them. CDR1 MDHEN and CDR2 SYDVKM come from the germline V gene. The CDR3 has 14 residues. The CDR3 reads CASSLVRGTEKLFF. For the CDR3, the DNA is TGTGCCAGCAGTTTGGTAAGGGGGACAGAAAAACTGTTTTTT.

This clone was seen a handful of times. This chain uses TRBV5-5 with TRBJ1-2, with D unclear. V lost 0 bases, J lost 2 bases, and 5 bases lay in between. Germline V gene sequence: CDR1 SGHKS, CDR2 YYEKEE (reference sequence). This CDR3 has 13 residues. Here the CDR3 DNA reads TGTGCCAGCAGCTTGGACAGCAACTATGGCTACACCTTC. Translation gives CASSLDSNYGYTF.

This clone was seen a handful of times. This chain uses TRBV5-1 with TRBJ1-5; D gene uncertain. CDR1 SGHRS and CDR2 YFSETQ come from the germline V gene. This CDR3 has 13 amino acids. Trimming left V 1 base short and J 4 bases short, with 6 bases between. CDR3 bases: TGCGCCAGCAGCTTGAACGGTAATCAGCCCCAGCATTTT. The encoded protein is CASSLNGNQPQHF.

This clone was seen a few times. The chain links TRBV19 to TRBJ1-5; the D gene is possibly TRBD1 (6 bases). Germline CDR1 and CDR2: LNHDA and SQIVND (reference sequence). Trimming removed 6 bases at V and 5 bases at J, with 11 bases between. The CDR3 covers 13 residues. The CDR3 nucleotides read TGTGCCAGTAGCACAGGGCCCTATCAGCCCCAGCATTTT. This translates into CASSTGPYQPQHF.

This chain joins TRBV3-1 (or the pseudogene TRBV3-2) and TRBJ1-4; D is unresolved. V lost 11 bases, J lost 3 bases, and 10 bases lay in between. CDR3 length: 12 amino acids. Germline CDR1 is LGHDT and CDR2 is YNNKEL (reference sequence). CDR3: CAAEGANEKLFF. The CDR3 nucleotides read TGTGCCGCAGAGGGAGCTAATGAAAAACTGTTTTTT.

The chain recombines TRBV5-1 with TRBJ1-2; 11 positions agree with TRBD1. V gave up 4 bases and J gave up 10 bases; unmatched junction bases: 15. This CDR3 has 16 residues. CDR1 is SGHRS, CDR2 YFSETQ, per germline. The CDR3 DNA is TGCGCCAGCAGCAAGTCCGGGACAGGGGGGGCTATAGACTACACCTTC. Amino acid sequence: CASSKSGTGGAIDYTF.